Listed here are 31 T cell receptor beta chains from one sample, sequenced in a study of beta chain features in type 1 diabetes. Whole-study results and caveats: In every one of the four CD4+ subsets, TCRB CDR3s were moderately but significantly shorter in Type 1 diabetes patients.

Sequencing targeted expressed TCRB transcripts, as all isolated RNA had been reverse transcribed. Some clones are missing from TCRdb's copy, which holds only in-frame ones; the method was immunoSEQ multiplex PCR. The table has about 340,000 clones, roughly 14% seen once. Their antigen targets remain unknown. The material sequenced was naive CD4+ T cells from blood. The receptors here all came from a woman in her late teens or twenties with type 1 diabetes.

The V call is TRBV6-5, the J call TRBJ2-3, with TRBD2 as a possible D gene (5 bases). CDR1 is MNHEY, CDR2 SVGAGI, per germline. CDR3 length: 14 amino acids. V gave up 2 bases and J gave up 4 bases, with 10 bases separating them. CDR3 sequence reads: CASSYALGADTQYF. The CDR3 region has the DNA TGTGCCAGCAGTTACGCCCTCGGGGCAGATACGCAGTATTTT.

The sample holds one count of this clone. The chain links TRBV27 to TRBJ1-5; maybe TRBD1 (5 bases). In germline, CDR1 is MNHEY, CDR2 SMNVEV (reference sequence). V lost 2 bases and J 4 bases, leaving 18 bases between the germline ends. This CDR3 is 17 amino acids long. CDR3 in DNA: TGTGCCAGCAGTTTAGTGGGGACCACGGGGGGGAATCAGCCCCAGCATTTT. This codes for CASSLVGTTGGNQPQHF.

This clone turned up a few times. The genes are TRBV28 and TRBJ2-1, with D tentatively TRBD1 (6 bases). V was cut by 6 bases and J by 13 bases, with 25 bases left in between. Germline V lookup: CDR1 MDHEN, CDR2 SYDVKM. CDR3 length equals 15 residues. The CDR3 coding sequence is TGTGCCAGCAGCCAACCTACCCCCGGACAGAGGGAACAGTTCTTC. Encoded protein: CASSQPTPGQREQFF.

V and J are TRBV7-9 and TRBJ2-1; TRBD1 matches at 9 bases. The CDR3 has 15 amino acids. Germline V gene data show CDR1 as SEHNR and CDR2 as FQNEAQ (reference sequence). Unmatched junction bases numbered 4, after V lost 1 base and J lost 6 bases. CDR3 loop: CASSLGGQGGNEQFF. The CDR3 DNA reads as TGTGCCAGCAGCTTAGGGGGACAGGGTGGCAATGAGCAGTTCTTC.

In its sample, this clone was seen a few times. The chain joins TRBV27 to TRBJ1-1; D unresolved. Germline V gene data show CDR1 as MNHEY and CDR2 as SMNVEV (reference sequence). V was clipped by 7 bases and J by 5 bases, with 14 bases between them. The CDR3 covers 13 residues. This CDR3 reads CASTRTPGTEAFF. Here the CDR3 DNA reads TGTGCCAGCACACGGACGCCGGGGACTGAAGCTTTCTTT.

The chain's CDR3 is CASSERRASTYNEQFF. The CDR3 DNA reads as TGTGCCAGCAGTGAGAGGAGGGCTTCGACCTACAATGAGCAGTTCTTC. J is TRBJ2-1 and V is TRBV2, with D tentatively TRBD2 (6 bases). Between the trimmed V and J ends, which lost 3 bases and 2 bases, there was a span of 14 bases. Germline V gene lookup returns CDR1 SNHLY and CDR2 FYNNEI. The CDR3 is 16 residues long.

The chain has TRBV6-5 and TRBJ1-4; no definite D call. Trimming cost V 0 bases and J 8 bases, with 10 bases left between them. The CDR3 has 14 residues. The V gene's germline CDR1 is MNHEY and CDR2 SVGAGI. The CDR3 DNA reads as TGTGCCAGCAGTTACTCCTACAGTCCAGAAAAACTGTTTTTT. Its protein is CASSYSYSPEKLFF.

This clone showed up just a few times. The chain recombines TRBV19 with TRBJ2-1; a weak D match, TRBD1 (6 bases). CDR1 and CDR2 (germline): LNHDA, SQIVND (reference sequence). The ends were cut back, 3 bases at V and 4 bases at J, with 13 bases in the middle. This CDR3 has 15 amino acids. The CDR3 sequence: CASSISQGSYNEQFF. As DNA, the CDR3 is TGTGCCAGTAGTATCTCCCAGGGGAGTTACAATGAGCAGTTCTTC.

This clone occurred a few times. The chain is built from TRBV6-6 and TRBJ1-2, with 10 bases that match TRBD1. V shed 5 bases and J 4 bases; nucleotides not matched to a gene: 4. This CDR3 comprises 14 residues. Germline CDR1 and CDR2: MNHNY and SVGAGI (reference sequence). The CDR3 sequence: CASSGTGAGYGYTF. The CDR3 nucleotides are TGTGCCAGCAGTGGGACAGGGGCGGGCTATGGCTACACCTTC.

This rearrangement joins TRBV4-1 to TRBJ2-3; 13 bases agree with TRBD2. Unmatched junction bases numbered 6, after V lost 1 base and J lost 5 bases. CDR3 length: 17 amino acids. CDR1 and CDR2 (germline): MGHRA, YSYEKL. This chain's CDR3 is CASSQGLAGGQKDTQYF. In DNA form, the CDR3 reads TGCGCCAGCAGCCAAGGACTAGCGGGAGGACAGAAAGATACGCAGTATTTT.

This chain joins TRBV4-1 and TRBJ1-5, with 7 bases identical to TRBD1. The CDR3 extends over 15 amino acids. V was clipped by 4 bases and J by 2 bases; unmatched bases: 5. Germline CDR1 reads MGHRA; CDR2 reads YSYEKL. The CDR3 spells CASSLRDRGNQPQHF. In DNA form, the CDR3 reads TGCGCCAGCAGCCTCCGAGACAGGGGCAATCAGCCCCAGCATTTT.

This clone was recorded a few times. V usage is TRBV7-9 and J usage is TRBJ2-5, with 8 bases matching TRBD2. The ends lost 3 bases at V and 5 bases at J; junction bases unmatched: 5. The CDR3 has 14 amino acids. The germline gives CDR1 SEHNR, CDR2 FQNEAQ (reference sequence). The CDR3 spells CASSLRGRWETQYF. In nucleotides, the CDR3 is TGTGCCAGCAGCTTGCGCGGGAGGTGGGAGACCCAGTACTTC.

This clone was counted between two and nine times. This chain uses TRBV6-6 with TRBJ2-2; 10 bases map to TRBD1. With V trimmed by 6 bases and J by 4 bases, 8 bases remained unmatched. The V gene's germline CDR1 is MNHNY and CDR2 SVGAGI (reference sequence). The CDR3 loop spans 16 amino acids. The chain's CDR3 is CASRTPGQGTTGELFF. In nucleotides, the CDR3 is TGTGCCAGCAGAACCCCGGGACAGGGGACCACCGGGGAGCTGTTTTTT.

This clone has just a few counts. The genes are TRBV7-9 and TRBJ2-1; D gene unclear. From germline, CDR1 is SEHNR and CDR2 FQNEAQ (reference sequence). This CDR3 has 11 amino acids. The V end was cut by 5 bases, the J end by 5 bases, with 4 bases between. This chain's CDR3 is CASSGDNEQFF. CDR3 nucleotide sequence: TGTGCCAGCAGCGGAGACAATGAGCAGTTCTTC.

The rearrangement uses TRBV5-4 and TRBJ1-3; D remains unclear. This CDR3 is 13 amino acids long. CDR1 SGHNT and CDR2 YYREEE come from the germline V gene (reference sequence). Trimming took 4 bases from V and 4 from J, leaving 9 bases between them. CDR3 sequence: CASSPGFGNTIYF. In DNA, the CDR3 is TGTGCCAGCAGCCCGGGGTTCGGAAACACCATATATTTT.

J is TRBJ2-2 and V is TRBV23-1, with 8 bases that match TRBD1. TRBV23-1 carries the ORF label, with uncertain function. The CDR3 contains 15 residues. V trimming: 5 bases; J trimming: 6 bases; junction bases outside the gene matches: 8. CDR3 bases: TGCGCCAGCAGTAAAGGGACAGGCAGCTCCGGGGAGCTGTTTTTT. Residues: CASSKGTGSSGELFF.

CDR3 in amino acids: CASSFVPGKETQYF. For the CDR3, the DNA is TGCGCCAGCAGCTTTGTACCAGGGAAAGAGACCCAGTACTTC. The V call is TRBV5-1, the J call TRBJ2-5, with D perhaps TRBD1 (5 bases). The CDR3 is 14 amino acids. V was cut by 2 bases and J by 3 bases, with 11 bases left in between. CDR1 and CDR2 from the germline V gene are SGHRS and YFSETQ.

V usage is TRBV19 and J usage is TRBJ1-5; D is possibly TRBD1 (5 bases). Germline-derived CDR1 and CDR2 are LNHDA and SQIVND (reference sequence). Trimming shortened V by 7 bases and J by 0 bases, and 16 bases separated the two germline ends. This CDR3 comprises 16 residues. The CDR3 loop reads CASNPTAVLSNQPQHF. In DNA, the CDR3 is TGTGCCAGTAACCCGACAGCAGTTCTTAGCAATCAGCCCCAGCATTTT.

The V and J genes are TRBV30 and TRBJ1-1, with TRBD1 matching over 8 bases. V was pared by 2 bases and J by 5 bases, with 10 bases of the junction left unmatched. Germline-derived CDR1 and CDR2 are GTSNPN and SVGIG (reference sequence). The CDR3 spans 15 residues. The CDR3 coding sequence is TGTGCCTGGAGTAGAGGAACAGGGGGACGGACTGAAGCTTTCTTT. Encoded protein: CAWSRGTGGRTEAFF.

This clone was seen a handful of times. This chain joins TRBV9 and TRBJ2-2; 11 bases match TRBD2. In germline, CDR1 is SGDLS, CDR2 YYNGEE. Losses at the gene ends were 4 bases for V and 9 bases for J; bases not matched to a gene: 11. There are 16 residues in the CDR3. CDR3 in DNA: TGTGCCAGCAGCCCCCCCGGTAGCGGGAGGGCCTGGGAGCTGTTTTTT. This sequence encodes CASSPPGSGRAWELFF.

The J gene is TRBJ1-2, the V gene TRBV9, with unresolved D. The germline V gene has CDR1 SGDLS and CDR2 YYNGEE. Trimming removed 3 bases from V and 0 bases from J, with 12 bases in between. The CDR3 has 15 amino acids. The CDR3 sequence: CASSGMGRANYGYTF. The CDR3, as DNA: TGTGCCAGCAGCGGGATGGGGAGGGCTAACTATGGCTACACCTTC. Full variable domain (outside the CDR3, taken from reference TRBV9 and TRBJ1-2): DSGVTQTPKHLITATGQRVTLRCSPRSGDLSVYWYQQSLDQGLQFLIQYYNGEERAKGNILERFSAQQFPDLHSELNLSSLELGDSALYFCASSGMGRANYGYTFGSGTRLTVV.

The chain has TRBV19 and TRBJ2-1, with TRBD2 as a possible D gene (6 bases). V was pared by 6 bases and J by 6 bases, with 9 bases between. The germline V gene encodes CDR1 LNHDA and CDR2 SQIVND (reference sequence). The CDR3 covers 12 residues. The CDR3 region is CASSGSGNEQFF. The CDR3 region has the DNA TGTGCCAGTAGCGGGAGTGGCAATGAGCAGTTCTTC. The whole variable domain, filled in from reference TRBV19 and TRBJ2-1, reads DGGITQSPKYLFRKEGQNVTLSCEQNLNHDAMYWYRQDPGQGLRLIYYSQIVNDFQKGDIAEGYSVSREKKESFPLTVTSAQKNPTAFYLCASSGSGNEQFFGPGTRLTVL.

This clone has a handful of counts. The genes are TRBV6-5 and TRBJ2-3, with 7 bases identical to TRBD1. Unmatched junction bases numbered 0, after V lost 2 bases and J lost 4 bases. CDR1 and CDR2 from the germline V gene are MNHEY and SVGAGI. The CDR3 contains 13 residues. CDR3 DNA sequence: TGTGCCAGCAGTTACGACAGGGCAGATACGCAGTATTTT. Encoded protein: CASSYDRADTQYF.

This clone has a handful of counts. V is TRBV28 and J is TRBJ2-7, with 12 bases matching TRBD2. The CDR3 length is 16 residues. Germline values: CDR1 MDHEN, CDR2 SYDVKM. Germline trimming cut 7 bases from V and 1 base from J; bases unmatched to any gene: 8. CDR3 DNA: TGTGCCAGCACCCTTGGGGGGACTAGCGGGTCCTACGAGCAGTACTTC. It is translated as CASTLGGTSGSYEQYF. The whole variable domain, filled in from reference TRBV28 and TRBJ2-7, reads DVKVTQSSRYLVKRTGEKVFLECVQDMDHENMFWYRQDPGLGLRLIYFSYDVKMKEKGDIPEGYSVSREKKERFSLILESASTNQTSMYLCASTLGGTSGSYEQYFGPGTRLTVT.

CDR3 in DNA: TGTGCCAGCAGCTTAGGAGACAGGTCCTACAATGAGCAGTTCTTC. Translating it yields CASSLGDRSYNEQFF. V gene TRBV7-2 combines with J gene TRBJ2-1; the D gene is possibly TRBD1 (6 bases). Trimming left V 1 base short and J 1 base short, with 8 bases between. This CDR3 comprises 15 residues. CDR1 is SGHTA, CDR2 FQGNSA, per germline.

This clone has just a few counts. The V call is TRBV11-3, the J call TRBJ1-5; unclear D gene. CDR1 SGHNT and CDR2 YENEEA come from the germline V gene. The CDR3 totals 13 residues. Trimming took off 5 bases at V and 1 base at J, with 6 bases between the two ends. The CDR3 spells CASSQTSNQPQHF. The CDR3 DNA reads TGTGCCAGCAGCCAGACAAGCAATCAGCCCCAGCATTTT.

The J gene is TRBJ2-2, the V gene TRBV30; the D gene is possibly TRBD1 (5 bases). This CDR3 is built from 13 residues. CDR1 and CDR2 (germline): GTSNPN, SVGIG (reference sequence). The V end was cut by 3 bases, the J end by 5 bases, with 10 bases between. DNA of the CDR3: TGTGCCTGGAGGGCCAAGGGGACCGGGGAGCTGTTTTTT. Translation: CAWRAKGTGELFF. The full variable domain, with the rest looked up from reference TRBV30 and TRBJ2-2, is SQTIHQWPATLVQPVGSPLSLECTVEGTSNPNLYWYRQAAGRGLQLLFYSVGIGQISSEVPQNLSASRPQDRQFILSSKKLLLSDSGFYLCAWRAKGTGELFFGEGSRLTVL.

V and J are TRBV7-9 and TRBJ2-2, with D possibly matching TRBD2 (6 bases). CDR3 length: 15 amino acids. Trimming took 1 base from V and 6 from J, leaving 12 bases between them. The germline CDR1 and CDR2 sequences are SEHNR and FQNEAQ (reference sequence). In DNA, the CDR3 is TGTGCCAGCAGCTTAGGGCACGGACTATCCGGGGAGCTGTTTTTT. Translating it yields CASSLGHGLSGELFF.

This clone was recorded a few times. The CDR3 DNA is TGTGCCAGCAGTGAGTATCGGAGGAGCTCCTACAATGAGCAGTTCTTC. Amino acid sequence: CASSEYRRSSYNEQFF. The chain recombines TRBV25-1 with TRBJ2-1, with D maybe TRBD2 (5 bases). This CDR3 spans 16 amino acids. The ends were cut back, 3 bases at V and 0 bases at J, with 12 bases in the middle. The germline V gene encodes CDR1 MGHDK and CDR2 SYGVNS.

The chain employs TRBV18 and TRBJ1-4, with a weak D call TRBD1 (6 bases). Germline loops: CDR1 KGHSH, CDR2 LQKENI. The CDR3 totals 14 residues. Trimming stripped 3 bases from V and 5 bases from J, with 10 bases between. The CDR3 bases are TGTGCCAGCTCACCGGACAGTCGAAATGAAAAACTGTTTTTT. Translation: CASSPDSRNEKLFF.

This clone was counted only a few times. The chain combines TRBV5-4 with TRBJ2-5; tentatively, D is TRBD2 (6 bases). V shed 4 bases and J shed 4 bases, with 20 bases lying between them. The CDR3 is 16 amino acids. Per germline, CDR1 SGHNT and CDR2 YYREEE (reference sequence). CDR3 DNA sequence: TGTGCCAGCAGCCCGAACCGGGACTTCTCGGTAGAGACCCAGTACTTC. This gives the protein CASSPNRDFSVETQYF.